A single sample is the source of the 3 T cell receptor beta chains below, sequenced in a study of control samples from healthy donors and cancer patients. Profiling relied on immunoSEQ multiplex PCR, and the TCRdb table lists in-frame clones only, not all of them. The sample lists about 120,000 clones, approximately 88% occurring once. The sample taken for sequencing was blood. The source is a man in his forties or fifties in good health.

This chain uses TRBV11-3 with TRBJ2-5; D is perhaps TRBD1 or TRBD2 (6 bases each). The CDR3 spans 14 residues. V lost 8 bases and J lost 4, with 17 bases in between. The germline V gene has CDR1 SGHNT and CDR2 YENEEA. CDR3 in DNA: TGTGCCAGCGTGAGGGGGGACCGGGGAGAGACCCAGTACTTC. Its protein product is CASVRGDRGETQYF. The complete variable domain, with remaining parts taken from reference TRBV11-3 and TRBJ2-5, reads EAGVVQSPRYKIIEKKQPVAFWCNPISGHNTLYWYLQNLGQGPELLIRYENEEAVDDSQLPKDRFSAERLKGVDSTLKIQPAELGDSAVYLCASVRGDRGETQYFGPGTRLLVL.

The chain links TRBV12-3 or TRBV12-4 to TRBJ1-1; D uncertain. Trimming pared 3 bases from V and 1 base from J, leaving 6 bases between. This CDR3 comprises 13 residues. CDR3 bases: TGTGCCAGCAGTTTTACAGAGAACACTGAAGCTTTCTTT. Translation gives CASSFTENTEAFF.

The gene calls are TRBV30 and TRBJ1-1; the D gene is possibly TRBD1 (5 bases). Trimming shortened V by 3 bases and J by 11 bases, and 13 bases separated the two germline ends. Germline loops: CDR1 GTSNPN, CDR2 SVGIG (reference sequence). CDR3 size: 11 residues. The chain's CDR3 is CAWRDRGFAFF. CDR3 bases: TGTGCCTGGAGGGACCGGGGGTTCGCTTTCTTT.